This TCR beta chain was recovered during a study of neurological immune-mediated disorders. In TCRdb, the 5' RACE reads were re-called with MiXCR into one record per CDR3 protein. The table includes nearly 30,000 distinct CDR3 sequences, 9% to 13% detected once. This clonotype was counted many times. Its cognate antigen is unknown. The study used blood bank volunteers in Maryland, USA, as healthy controls. V was pared by 1 base and J by 11 bases, with 15 bases between. The germline V gene encodes CDR1 DFQATT and CDR2 SNEGSKA (reference sequence). The CDR3 loop spans 13 amino acids. General study points: Private repertoires in all groups were suggested, as expanded clones shared no CDR3 amino acid sequences across subjects.

The material sequenced was PBMCs. This TCR was sampled from a woman in her fifties or sixties in good health. This chain connects TRBV20-1 to TRBJ2-4; D is perhaps TRBD2 (6 bases). CDR3 amino acids: CSARGPTGTVQYF. The CDR3 DNA reads TGCAGTGCTAGAGGGCCCACCGGGACTGTTCAGTACTTC.